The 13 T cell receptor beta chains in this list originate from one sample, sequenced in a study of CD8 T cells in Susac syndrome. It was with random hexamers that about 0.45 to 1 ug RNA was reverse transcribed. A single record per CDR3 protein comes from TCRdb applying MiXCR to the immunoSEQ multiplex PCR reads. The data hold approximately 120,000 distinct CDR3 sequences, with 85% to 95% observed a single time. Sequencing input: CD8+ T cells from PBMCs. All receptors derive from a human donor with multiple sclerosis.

CDR3 amino acids: CSASWGGRVEQYF. CDR3 bases: TGCAGTGCTAGCTGGGGGGGACGGGTCGAGCAGTACTTC. The chain has TRBV20-1 and TRBJ2-7, with 7 bases identical to TRBD2. The CDR3 has 13 residues. The V and J ends lost 3 bases and 6 bases, in that order; junction bases with no gene match: 8. Germline V gene sequence: CDR1 DFQATT, CDR2 SNEGSKA (reference sequence).

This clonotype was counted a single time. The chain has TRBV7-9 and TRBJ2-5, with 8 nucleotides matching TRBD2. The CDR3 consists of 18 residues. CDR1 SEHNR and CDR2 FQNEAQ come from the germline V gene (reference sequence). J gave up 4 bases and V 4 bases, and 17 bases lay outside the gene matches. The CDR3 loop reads CASSSSTPGLGGRETQYF. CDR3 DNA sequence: TGTGCCAGCAGCTCCTCTACTCCGGGACTAGGGGGGCGAGAGACCCAGTACTTC.

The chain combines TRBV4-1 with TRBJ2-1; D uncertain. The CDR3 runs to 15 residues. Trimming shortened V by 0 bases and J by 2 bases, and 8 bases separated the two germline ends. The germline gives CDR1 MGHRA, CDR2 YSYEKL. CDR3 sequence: CASSQDRPPYNEQFF. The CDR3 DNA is TGCGCCAGCAGCCAAGACAGGCCTCCCTACAATGAGCAGTTCTTC.

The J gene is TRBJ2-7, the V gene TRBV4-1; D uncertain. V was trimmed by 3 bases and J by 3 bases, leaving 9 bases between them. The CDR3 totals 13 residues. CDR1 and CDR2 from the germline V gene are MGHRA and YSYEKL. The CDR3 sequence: CASSQVLHYEQYF. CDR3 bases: TGCGCCAGCAGCCAGGTCCTACACTACGAGCAGTACTTC.

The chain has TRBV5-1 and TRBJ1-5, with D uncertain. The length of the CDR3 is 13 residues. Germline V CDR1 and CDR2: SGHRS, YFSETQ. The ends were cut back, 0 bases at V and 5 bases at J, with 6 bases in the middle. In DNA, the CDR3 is TGCGCCAGCAGCTTGGTAGGGTATCAGCCCCAGCATTTT. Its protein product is CASSLVGYQPQHF.

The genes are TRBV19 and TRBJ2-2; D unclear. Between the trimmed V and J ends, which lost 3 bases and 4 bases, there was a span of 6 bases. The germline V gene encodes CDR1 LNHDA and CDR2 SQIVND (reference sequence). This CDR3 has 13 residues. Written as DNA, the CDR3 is TGTGCCAGTAGTATCTCCCGCACCGGGGAGCTGTTTTTT. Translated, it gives CASSISRTGELFF.

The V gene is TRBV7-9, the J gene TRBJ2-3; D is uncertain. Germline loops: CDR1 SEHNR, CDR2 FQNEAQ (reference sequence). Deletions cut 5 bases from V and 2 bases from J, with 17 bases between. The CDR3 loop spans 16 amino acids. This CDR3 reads CASSPLNAVSTDTQYF. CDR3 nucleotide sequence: TGTGCCAGCAGCCCACTCAATGCAGTTTCCACAGATACGCAGTATTTT.

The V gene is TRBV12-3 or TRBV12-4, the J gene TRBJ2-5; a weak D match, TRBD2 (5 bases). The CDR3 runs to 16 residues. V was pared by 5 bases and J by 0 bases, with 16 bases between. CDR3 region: CASSRRGAAYQETQYF. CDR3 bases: TGTGCCAGCAGTCGACGGGGAGCGGCGTACCAAGAGACCCAGTACTTC.

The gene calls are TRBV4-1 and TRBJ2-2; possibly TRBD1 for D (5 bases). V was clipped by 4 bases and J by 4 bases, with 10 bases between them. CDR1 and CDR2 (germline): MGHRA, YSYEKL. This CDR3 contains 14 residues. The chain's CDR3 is CASSPRQGTGELFF. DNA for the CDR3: TGCGCCAGCAGCCCAAGGCAGGGCACCGGGGAGCTGTTTTTT.

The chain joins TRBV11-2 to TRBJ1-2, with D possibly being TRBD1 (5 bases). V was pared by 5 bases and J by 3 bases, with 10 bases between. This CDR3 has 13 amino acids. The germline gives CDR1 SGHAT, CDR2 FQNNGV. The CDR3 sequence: CASSVTGDYGYTF. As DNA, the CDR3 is TGTGCCAGCAGCGTAACAGGTGACTATGGCTACACCTTC.

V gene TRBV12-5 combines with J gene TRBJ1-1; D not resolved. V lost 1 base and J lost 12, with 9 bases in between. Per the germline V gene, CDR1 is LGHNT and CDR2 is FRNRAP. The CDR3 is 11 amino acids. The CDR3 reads CASGLAVNTFF. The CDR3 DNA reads TGTGCTAGTGGTTTGGCTGTAAACACTTTCTTT. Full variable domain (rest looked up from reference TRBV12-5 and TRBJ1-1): DARVTQTPRHKVTEMGQEVTMRCQPILGHNTVFWYRQTMMQGLELLAYFRNRAPLDDSGMPKDRFSAEMPDATLATLKIQPSEPRDSAVYFCASGLAVNTFFGQGTRLTVV.

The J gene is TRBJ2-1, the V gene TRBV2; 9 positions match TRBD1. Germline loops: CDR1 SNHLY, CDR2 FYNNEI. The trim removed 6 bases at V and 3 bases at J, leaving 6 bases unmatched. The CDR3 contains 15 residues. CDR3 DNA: TGTGCCAGCAGCGACTGGGACAGGGTCTACAATGAGCAGTTCTTC. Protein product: CASSDWDRVYNEQFF.

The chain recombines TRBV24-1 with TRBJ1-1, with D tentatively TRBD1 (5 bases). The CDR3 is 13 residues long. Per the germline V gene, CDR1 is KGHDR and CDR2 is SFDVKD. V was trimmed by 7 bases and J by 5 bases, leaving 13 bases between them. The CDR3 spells CATRQGVRTEAFF. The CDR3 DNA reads TGTGCCACCAGGCAAGGGGTCAGGACTGAAGCTTTCTTT.